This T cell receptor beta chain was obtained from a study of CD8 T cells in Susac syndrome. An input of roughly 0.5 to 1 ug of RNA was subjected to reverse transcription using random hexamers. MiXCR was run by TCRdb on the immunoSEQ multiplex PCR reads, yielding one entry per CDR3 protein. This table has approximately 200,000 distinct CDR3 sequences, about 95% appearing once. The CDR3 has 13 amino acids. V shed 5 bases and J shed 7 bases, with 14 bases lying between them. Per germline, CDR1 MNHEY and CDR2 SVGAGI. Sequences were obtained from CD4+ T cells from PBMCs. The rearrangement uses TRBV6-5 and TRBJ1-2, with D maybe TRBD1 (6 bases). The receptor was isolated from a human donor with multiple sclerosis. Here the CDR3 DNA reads TGTGCCAGCAGTAGAACTCAGGGGCTTGGCTACACCTTC. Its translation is CASSRTQGLGYTF.